Shown below are 9 T cell receptor beta chains from a single sample sequenced in a study of identical twins. TCRdb analysed the 5' RACE reads with MiXCR anew, one entry per CDR3 protein. The table shows approximately 350,000 distinct CDR3 sequences, with approximately 13% occurring only once. Another study also made use of these data, one on yellow fever vaccine responses in identical twins.

Sequenced: CD8+ T cells sorted from blood. These receptors originate from a woman under 30 in good health.

This clonotype was seen only a few times. V gene TRBV4-1 combines with J gene TRBJ2-3; 11 bases agree with TRBD2. Germline CDR1 MGHRA, CDR2 YSYEKL. The CDR3 loop spans 18 amino acids. The trim removed 0 bases at V and 5 bases at J, leaving 10 bases unmatched. The CDR3 protein is CASSQDGLAGGPLDTQYF. DNA of the CDR3: TGCGCCAGCAGCCAAGATGGGTTAGCGGGGGGGCCGTTAGATACGCAGTATTTT.

The V and J genes are TRBV29-1 and TRBJ2-5; TRBD1 matches at 7 bases. The junction had 8 bases not matched to a gene; V was cut back by 7 bases and J by 0 bases. This CDR3 region has 14 residues. CDR1 and CDR2 from the germline V gene are SQVTM and ANQGSEA. The CDR3 protein is CSANTGTDQETQYF. Written as DNA, the CDR3 is TGCAGCGCAAACACCGGGACAGACCAAGAGACCCAGTACTTC.

This clonotype was detected a few times. The chain links TRBV4-1 to TRBJ2-1; 11 nucleotides match TRBD2. The CDR3 runs 17 residues. The junction had 5 bases not matched to a gene; V was cut back by 4 bases and J by 0 bases. Germline V gives CDR1 MGHRA, CDR2 YSYEKL. The CDR3 nucleotides read TGCGCCAGCAGCCGGATTACTAGCGGGAGCTCCTACAATGAGCAGTTCTTC. This sequence encodes CASSRITSGSSYNEQFF.

The V gene is TRBV7-8, the J gene TRBJ2-3, with 11 bases fitting TRBD2. The CDR3 covers 16 residues. Germline lookup yields CDR1 SGHVS and CDR2 FQNEAQ. V lost 5 bases, J lost 0 bases, and 4 bases stayed unmatched. The CDR3 sequence is CASSTGTSGSTDTQYF. DNA of the CDR3: TGTGCCAGCAGCACAGGGACTAGCGGAAGCACAGATACGCAGTATTTT.

Concerning this clonotype: A much larger clone differs from this one at a single base, so this may be a read error. The chain links TRBV9 to TRBJ2-1; the D is unclear. Germline loops: CDR1 SGDLS, CDR2 YYNGEE. The CDR3 contains 17 residues. CDR3 protein: CAGSARTFPFSYNEQFF. CDR3 bases: TGTGCCGGCAGCGCCCGGACCTTCCCCTTTTCCTACAATGAGCAGTTCTTC.

This clonotype was seen only a few times. V is TRBV28 and J is TRBJ2-3; 8 bases agree with TRBD1. Germline V gives CDR1 MDHEN, CDR2 SYDVKM. Trimming at V came to 6 bases and at J to 0 bases, leaving 8 bases not matched to a gene. The CDR3 contains 16 residues. The CDR3 is CASSSGQGSSTDTQYF. CDR3 sequence (DNA): TGTGCCAGCAGCTCCGGACAGGGTTCCAGCACAGATACGCAGTATTTT.

The gene calls are TRBV2 and TRBJ2-5, with D perhaps matching TRBD2 (6 bases). Trimming took off 10 bases at V and 5 bases at J, with 20 bases between the two ends. This CDR3 region has 14 residues. CDR1 is SNHLY and CDR2 is FYNNEI in the germline V gene. The CDR3 spells CATHATWGRETQYF. The CDR3 DNA sequence: TGTGCCACCCATGCTACTTGGGGGAGGGAGACCCAGTACTTC.

This clonotype was seen more than once but under ten times. This rearrangement joins TRBV7-9 to TRBJ2-5; D unclear. The V gene lost 5 bases and the J gene lost 4 bases, with 11 bases spanning the gap. This CDR3 has 13 residues. The germline gives CDR1 SEHNR, CDR2 FQNEAQ (reference sequence). DNA of the CDR3: TGTGCCAGCAGCCCCCGACCGTTAGAGACCCAGTACTTC. Translated, it gives CASSPRPLETQYF.

The rearrangement joins TRBV6-4 to TRBJ2-3; tentatively, D is TRBD2 (5 bases). Trimming removed 0 bases from V and 2 bases from J, with 6 bases in between. Germline CDR1 and CDR2: MRHNA and SNTAGT. The CDR3 spans 14 residues. The CDR3 DNA reads as TGTGCCAGCAGTGACTCTGGACTCACAGATACGCAGTATTTT. It codes for CASSDSGLTDTQYF.